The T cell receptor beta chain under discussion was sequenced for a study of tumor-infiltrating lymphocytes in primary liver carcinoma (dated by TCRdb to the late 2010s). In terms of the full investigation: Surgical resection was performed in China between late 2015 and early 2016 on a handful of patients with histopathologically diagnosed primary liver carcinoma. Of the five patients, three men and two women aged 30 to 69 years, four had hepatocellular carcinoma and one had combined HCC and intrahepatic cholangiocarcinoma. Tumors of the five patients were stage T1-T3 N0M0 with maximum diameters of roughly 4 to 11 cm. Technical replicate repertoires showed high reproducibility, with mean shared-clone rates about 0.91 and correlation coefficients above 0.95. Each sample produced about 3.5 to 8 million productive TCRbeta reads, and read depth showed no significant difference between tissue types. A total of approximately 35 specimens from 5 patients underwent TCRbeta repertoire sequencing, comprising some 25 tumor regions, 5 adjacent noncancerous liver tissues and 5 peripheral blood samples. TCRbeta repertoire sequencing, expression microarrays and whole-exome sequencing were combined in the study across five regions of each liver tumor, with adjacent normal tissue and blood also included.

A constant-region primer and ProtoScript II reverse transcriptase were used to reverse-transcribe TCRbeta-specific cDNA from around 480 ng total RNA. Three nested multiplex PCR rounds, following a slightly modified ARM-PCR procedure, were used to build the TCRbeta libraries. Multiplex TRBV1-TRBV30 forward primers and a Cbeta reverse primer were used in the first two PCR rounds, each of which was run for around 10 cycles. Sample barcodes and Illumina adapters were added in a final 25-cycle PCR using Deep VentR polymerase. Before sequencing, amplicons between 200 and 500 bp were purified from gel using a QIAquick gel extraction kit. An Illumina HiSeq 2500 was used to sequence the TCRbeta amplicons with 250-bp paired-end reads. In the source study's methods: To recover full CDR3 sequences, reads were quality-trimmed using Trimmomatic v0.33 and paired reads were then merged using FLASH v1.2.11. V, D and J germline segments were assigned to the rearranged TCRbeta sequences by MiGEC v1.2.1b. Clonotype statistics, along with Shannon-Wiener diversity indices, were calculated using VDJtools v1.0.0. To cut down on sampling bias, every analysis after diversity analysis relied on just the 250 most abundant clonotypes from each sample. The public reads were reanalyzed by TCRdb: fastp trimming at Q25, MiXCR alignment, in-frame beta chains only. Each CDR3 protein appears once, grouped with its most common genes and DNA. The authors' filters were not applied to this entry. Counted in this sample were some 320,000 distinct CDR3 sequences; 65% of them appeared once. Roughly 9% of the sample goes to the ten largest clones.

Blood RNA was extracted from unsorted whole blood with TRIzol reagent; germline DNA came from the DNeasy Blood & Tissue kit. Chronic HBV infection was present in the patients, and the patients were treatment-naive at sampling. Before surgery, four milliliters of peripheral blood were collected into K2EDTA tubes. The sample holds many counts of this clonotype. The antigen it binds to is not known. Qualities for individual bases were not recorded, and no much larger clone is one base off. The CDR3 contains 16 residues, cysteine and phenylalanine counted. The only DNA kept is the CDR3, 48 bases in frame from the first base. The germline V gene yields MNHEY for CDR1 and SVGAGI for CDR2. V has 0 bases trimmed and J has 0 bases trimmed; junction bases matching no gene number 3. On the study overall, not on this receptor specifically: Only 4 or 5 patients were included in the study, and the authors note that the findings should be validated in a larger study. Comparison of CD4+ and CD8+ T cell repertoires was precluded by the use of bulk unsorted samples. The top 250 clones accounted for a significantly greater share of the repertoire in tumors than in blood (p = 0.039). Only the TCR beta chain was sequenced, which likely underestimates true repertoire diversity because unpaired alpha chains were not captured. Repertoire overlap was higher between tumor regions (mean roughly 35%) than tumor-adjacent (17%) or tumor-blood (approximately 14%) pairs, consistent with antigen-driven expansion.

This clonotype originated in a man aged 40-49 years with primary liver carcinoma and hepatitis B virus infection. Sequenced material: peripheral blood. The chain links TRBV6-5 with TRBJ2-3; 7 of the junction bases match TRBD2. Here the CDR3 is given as CASSYSSGASTDTQYF. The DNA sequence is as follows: TGTGCCAGCAGTTACTCGAGCGGGGCCAGCACAGATACGCAGTATTTT.